The 21 T cell receptor beta chains below were found in one sample sequenced in a study of cytotoxic CD8 clonotypes in ibrutinib-treated CLL. The table came from immunoSEQ multiplex PCR; TCRdb's copy has only in-frame clones and leaves some out. The table records approximately 330,000 clones, about 80% of them present only once. The sequencing used PBMCs, collected before ibrutinib treatment. The receptors derive from a human donor with chronic lymphocytic leukemia.

Details on this clone: The same CDR3 is also encoded by other DNA sequences in this sample. The chain carries TRBV5-1 and TRBJ1-1; TRBD1 agrees at 8 bases. The V and J ends lost 7 bases and 3 bases, in that order; junction bases with no gene match: 5. The V gene's germline CDR1 is SGHRS and CDR2 YFSETQ. The CDR3 spans 13 residues. CDR3 sequence reads: CASRLTGDTEAFF. CDR3 sequence (DNA): TGCGCCAGCCGCCTGACAGGGGACACTGAAGCTTTCTTT.

This clone was counted a few times. This chain joins TRBV6-5 and TRBJ1-1, with D perhaps matching TRBD1 (5 bases). The CDR3 is made up of 13 amino acids. The V gene lost 4 bases and the J gene lost 5 bases, with 11 bases spanning the gap. Germline loops: CDR1 MNHEY, CDR2 SVGAGI. Here the CDR3 DNA reads TGTGCCAGCAGTTCAGGGTTGGAGACTGAAGCTTTCTTT. This codes for CASSSGLETEAFF.

This chain links TRBV6-5 with TRBJ1-3; tentative D call: TRBD1 (5 bases). The CDR3 covers 15 residues. Trimming took off 5 bases at V and 2 bases at J, with 13 bases between the two ends. CDR1 and CDR2 from the germline V gene are MNHEY and SVGAGI. The CDR3 here is CASSTGRGTGNTIYF. Here the CDR3 DNA reads TGTGCCAGCAGTACGGGGAGGGGAACTGGAAACACCATATATTTT.

CDR3 DNA: TGTGCCAGCAGCCCGCCGTCTCAGCAGGGACCCTACAATGAGCAGTTCTTC. The encoded protein is CASSPPSQQGPYNEQFF. The chain carries TRBV11-2 and TRBJ2-1, with D perhaps TRBD1 or TRBD2 (5 bases each). The germline V gene has CDR1 SGHAT and CDR2 FQNNGV. Trimming removed 5 bases at V and 2 bases at J, with 19 bases between. This CDR3 is built from 17 residues.

The chain has TRBV11-2 and TRBJ1-1, with D possibly TRBD1 on 5 matching bases. Germline assignment: CDR1 SGHAT and CDR2 FQNNGV. This CDR3 contains 14 residues. V gave up 5 bases and J gave up 6 bases, with 16 bases separating them. DNA for the CDR3: TGTGCCAGCAGCCCACCGGGGGGGGGTTCTGAAGCTTTCTTT. As protein: CASSPPGGGSEAFF.

The J gene is TRBJ2-7, the V gene TRBV4-3; a possible D gene is TRBD1 (5 bases). This CDR3 is 14 amino acids long. Germline values: CDR1 LGHNA, CDR2 YSLEER. The V gene lost 0 bases and the J gene lost 3 bases, with 9 bases spanning the gap. In DNA form, the CDR3 reads TGCGCCAGCAGCCAAGATCACAGGTTCTACGAGCAGTACTTC. It codes for CASSQDHRFYEQYF.

The chain couples TRBV9 to TRBJ2-1, with 9 bases matching TRBD1. Germline assignment: CDR1 SGDLS and CDR2 YYNGEE. This CDR3 is built from 16 residues. Losses at the gene ends were 3 bases for V and 4 bases for J; bases not matched to a gene: 8. The DNA of the CDR3 is TGTGCCAGCAGCGGAACCGGGACAGGGAGTTACAATGAGCAGTTCTTC. Its translation is CASSGTGTGSYNEQFF. The full variable domain, rest sourced from reference TRBV9 and TRBJ2-1, is DSGVTQTPKHLITATGQRVTLRCSPRSGDLSVYWYQQSLDQGLQFLIQYYNGEERAKGNILERFSAQQFPDLHSELNLSSLELGDSALYFCASSGTGTGSYNEQFFGPGTRLTVL.

In its sample, this clone was seen once. The J gene is TRBJ2-7, the V gene TRBV29-1, with D perhaps TRBD1 (6 bases). This CDR3 region has 13 residues. V was shortened by 6 bases and J by 2 bases, with 14 bases between the two germline ends. CDR1 is SQVTM, CDR2 ANQGSEA, per germline. The CDR3 loop reads CSVRTGTTYEQYF. CDR3 in DNA: TGCAGCGTCCGCACGGGGACAACCTACGAGCAGTACTTC.

V and J are TRBV5-1 and TRBJ2-4; D may be TRBD1 (6 bases). CDR1 is SGHRS, CDR2 YFSETQ, per germline. The V end lost 4 bases, the J end lost 0 bases, and 23 bases lay between the germline ends. The CDR3 is 19 amino acids. CDR3 region: CASSARETGQGEAKNIQYF. Written as DNA, the CDR3 is TGCGCCAGCAGCGCCCGAGAGACAGGCCAAGGTGAAGCCAAAAACATTCAGTACTTC.

V usage is TRBV19 and J usage is TRBJ1-2; 8 bases agree with TRBD1. Germline lookup yields CDR1 LNHDA and CDR2 SQIVND (reference sequence). The CDR3 is made up of 13 amino acids. V was clipped by 6 bases and J by 6 bases; unmatched bases: 6. CDR3 bases: TGTGCCAGTAGCCAATCGACAGGGGATGGCTACACCTTC. Amino acids: CASSQSTGDGYTF.

This sequence joins TRBV28 and TRBJ1-1, with D possibly TRBD1 on 6 matching bases. With 4 bases removed from V and 4 bases from J, the gap between germline ends came to 16 bases. This CDR3 contains 15 residues. CDR1 is MDHEN and CDR2 is SYDVKM in the germline V gene. Written as DNA, the CDR3 is TGTGCCAGCAGTTCACCTGGTTCCAGGGGCACTGAAGCTTTCTTT. Its translation: CASSSPGSRGTEAFF.

The CDR3 DNA is TGTGCCACCAGCAGAGGCAGCGGGTCGAACACCGGGGAGCTGTTTTTT. Translating it yields CATSRGSGSNTGELFF. The V gene is TRBV15, the J gene TRBJ2-2; a possible D gene is TRBD2 (6 bases). Trimming took 1 base from V and 0 from J, leaving 9 bases between them. The CDR3 contains 16 residues. CDR1 LNHNV and CDR2 YYDKDF come from the germline V gene (reference sequence).

The chain couples TRBV5-1 to TRBJ2-6; D gene ambiguous. The V end lost 5 bases, the J end lost 0 bases, and 6 bases lay between the germline ends. Germline V gene sequence: CDR1 SGHRS, CDR2 YFSETQ. The CDR3 covers 14 residues. The CDR3 sequence is CASRELSGANVLTF. For the CDR3, the DNA is TGCGCCAGCAGGGAACTCTCTGGGGCCAACGTCCTGACTTTC.

In its sample, this clone was seen once. J is TRBJ2-1 and V is TRBV4-3; unclear D gene. This CDR3 is built from 17 residues. Trimming removed 0 bases from V and 1 base from J, with 13 bases in between. Germline V gives CDR1 LGHNA, CDR2 YSLEER. The CDR3 DNA reads as TGCGCCAGCAGCCAAGATCTCGGCGGTACTTCCTACAATGAGCAGTTCTTC. Amino acids: CASSQDLGGTSYNEQFF.

V gene TRBV19 combines with J gene TRBJ2-1; a weak D match, TRBD2 (5 bases). V was clipped by 3 bases and J by 9 bases, with 15 bases between them. The CDR3 loop spans 14 amino acids. CDR1 is LNHDA and CDR2 is SQIVND in the germline V gene (reference sequence). The CDR3 here is CASSIGVTSFEQFF. CDR3 coding DNA: TGTGCCAGTAGTATCGGGGTTACGTCATTTGAGCAGTTCTTC.

The V call is TRBV15, the J call TRBJ2-3; D gene ambiguous. From germline, CDR1 is LNHNV and CDR2 YYDKDF (reference sequence). With 1 base removed from V and 2 bases from J, the gap between germline ends came to 10 bases. The CDR3 extends over 15 amino acids. The CDR3 loop reads CATSRGPMSTDTQYF. CDR3 nucleotides: TGTGCCACCAGCAGAGGCCCGATGTCCACAGATACGCAGTATTTT.

In the case of this clone: At one end the junction does not follow the germline gene, possibly because of a read error. The V gene is TRBV7-7, the J gene TRBJ2-7; the match to TRBD1 covers 7 bases. Germline V lookup: CDR1 SSHAT, CDR2 FNYEAQ (reference sequence). This CDR3 has 13 residues. CDR3 DNA sequence: TGTGCTAGCAGTCCAAGGGGGCTCGAGGAGCAGTACTTC. It is translated as CASSPRGLEEQYF.

The chain recombines TRBV7-9 with TRBJ1-3; D is perhaps TRBD1 (5 bases). The CDR3 spans 13 residues. Trimming took 0 bases from V and 7 from J, leaving 7 bases between them. From germline, CDR1 is SEHNR and CDR2 FQNEAQ (reference sequence). Here the CDR3 reads CASSLAGGNTIYF. The CDR3 DNA follows: TGTGCCAGCAGCTTAGCCGGGGGGAACACCATATATTTT.

The chain is built from TRBV4-2 and TRBJ1-2; 9 bases line up with TRBD1. V lost 4 bases, J lost 1 base, and 4 bases stayed unmatched. The CDR3 totals 15 residues. The V gene's germline CDR1 is LGHNA and CDR2 YNFKEQ. CDR3 coding DNA: TGTGCCAGCAGCCCAGGACAGGGGAATAACTATGGCTACACCTTC. Translating gives CASSPGQGNNYGYTF.

The chain couples TRBV7-9 to TRBJ2-7, with 10 positions matching TRBD2. CDR1 SEHNR and CDR2 FQNEAQ come from the germline V gene (reference sequence). The trim removed 3 bases at V and 7 bases at J, leaving 6 bases unmatched. CDR3 length: 14 amino acids. The CDR3 coding sequence is TGTGCCAGCAGCTTTTCTAGCGGGAGTGGGGAGCAGTACTTC. This codes for CASSFSSGSGEQYF.

This clone has only a few counts. The gene calls are TRBV7-8 and TRBJ1-5; D is unclear. The CDR3 has 15 residues. Trimming removed 1 base at V and 2 bases at J, with 9 bases between. CDR1 and CDR2 from the germline V gene are SGHVS and FQNEAQ. The CDR3 region has the DNA TGTGCCAGCAGCTTAGATGGATTAGGCAATCAGCCCCAGCATTTT. Residues: CASSLDGLGNQPQHF.